The clone carrying this TCR beta chain was seen only a few times. Its antigen is not identified. The CDR3 contains 15 residues. TCRdb processed the 5' RACE reads anew with MiXCR; each CDR3 protein has one entry. Here the sample spans roughly 720,000 distinct CDR3 sequences, around a sixth being singletons. The sample is drawn from a study of identical twins. Study observations and caveats: Weaker excess twin sharing was seen among beta out-of-frame sequences. Clonotypes of the beta chain that were abundant in cord blood carried fewer insertions (memory repertoires showed none).

Separately, the same data were catalogued under a study of T cells expressing NK-cell markers.

The TCR comes from a woman between 18 and 29 years old in good health. The genes are TRBV21-1 and TRBJ2-3; the tabulated D call, TRBD1, remains unverified against the DNA. TRBV21-1 is reported as a pseudogene. Sequencing was done on a sample of PBMCs. In DNA form, the CDR3 reads TGTGCCAGCAGACGACCGGGGCCTAGCACAGATACGCAGTATTTT. Translating it yields CASRRPGPSTDTQYF.